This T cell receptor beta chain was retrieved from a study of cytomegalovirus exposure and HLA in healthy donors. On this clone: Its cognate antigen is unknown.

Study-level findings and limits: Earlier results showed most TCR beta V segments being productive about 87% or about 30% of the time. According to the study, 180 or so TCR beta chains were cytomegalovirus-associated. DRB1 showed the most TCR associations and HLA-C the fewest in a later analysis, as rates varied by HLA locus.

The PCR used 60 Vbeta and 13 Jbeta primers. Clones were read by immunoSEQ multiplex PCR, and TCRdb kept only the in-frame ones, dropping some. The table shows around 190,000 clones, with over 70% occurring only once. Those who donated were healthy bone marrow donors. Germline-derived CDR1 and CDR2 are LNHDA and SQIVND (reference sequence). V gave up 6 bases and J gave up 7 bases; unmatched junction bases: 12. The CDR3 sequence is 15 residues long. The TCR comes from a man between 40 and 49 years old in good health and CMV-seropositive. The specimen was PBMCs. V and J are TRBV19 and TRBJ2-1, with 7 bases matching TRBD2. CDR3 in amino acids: CASSTSGTHSNEQFF. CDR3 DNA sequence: TGTGCCAGTAGCACAAGCGGGACCCACTCAAATGAGCAGTTCTTC. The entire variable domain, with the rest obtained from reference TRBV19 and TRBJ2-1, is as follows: DGGITQSPKYLFRKEGQNVTLSCEQNLNHDAMYWYRQDPGQGLRLIYYSQIVNDFQKGDIAEGYSVSREKKESFPLTVTSAQKNPTAFYLCASSTSGTHSNEQFFGPGTRLTVL.